These 18 T cell receptor beta chains came from one sample sequenced in a study of blood T cells in healthy people across ages. Primers used in a second PCR of about 7 to 11 cycles were a sample-barcoded 5' primer and a J-beta primer mix. TCRdb recomputed calls from the 5' RACE reads with MiXCR, one row per CDR3 protein. This table has hundreds of thousands of distinct CDR3 sequences, around 50% appearing once. The specimen sequenced was blood. The receptors derive from a middle-aged man in good health.

The V gene is TRBV7-9, the J gene TRBJ1-4; a weak D match, TRBD1 (6 bases). Trimming removed 5 bases from V and 4 bases from J, with 14 bases in between. Germline V gene sequence: CDR1 SEHNR, CDR2 FQNEAQ (reference sequence). The CDR3 sequence is 15 residues long. CDR3 region: CASSARTDFNEKLFF. The CDR3 nucleotides are TGTGCCAGCAGCGCCCGGACAGACTTTAATGAAAAACTGTTTTTT.

The V and J genes are TRBV12-3 or TRBV12-4 and TRBJ2-5, with TRBD1 matching 9 bases. Trimming removed 5 bases from V and 3 bases from J; junction bases left unmatched: 16. The CDR3 is made up of 18 amino acids. The CDR3 is CASSHTGPTGGRKETQYF. Written as DNA, the CDR3 is TGTGCCAGCAGTCACACTGGACCTACAGGGGGCCGGAAAGAGACCCAGTACTTC.

This clonotype was picked up a small number of times. The V and J genes are TRBV9 and TRBJ1-2, with D perhaps matching TRBD1 (5 bases). CDR1 and CDR2 (germline): SGDLS, YYNGEE. V was pared by 2 bases and J by 5 bases, with 16 bases between. This CDR3 region has 15 residues. The CDR3 DNA reads as TGTGCCAGCAGCGTGGGGGAGGGAAGAATTTATGGCTACACCTTC. Its translation: CASSVGEGRIYGYTF.

This clonotype appeared a single time. V and J are TRBV15 and TRBJ1-1, with D unresolved. The ends were cut back, 5 bases at V and 9 bases at J, with 13 bases in the middle. CDR3 length: 12 amino acids. Germline CDR1 reads LNHNV; CDR2 reads YYDKDF (reference sequence). CDR3 bases: TGTGCCACCAGCGGCCACAGTGACAAAGCTTTCTTT. Encoded protein: CATSGHSDKAFF.

This chain connects TRBV5-6 to TRBJ2-5, with a possible D match to TRBD2 (6 bases). CDR1 is SGHDT, CDR2 YYEEEE, per germline. V was cut by 1 base and J by 0 bases, with 10 bases left in between. This CDR3 spans 15 amino acids. CDR3 coding DNA: TGTGCCAGCAGCTTGCCCCGGGGGTACCAAGAGACCCAGTACTTC. This codes for CASSLPRGYQETQYF. Based on the CDR3 plus reference TRBV5-6 and TRBJ2-5, the full variable domain is DAGVTQSPTHLIKTRGQQVTLRCSPKSGHDTVSWYQQALGQGPQFIFQYYEEEERQRGNFPDRFSGHQFPNYSSELNVNALLLGDSALYLCASSLPRGYQETQYFGPGTRLLVL.

The chain uses TRBV2 and TRBJ2-7; 8 bases match TRBD1. The CDR3 contains 14 residues. J lost 7 bases, V lost 9 bases, and 14 bases had no gene match. From germline, CDR1 is SNHLY and CDR2 FYNNEI. Here the CDR3 reads CASRWETGVGEQYF. CDR3 DNA sequence: TGTGCCAGTCGTTGGGAGACAGGGGTCGGAGAGCAGTACTTC.

V gene TRBV27 combines with J gene TRBJ2-3; no reliable D call. The germline gives CDR1 MNHEY, CDR2 SMNVEV (reference sequence). The V gene lost 1 base and the J gene lost 5 bases, with 7 bases spanning the gap. CDR3 length equals 13 residues. The CDR3 protein is CASSLLAQDTQYF. The CDR3 DNA reads as TGTGCCAGCAGTTTATTGGCACAAGATACGCAGTATTTT.

This clonotype was seen just once. This chain joins TRBV7-3 and TRBJ2-1; D is unresolved. The CDR3 spans 11 residues. From germline, CDR1 is SGHTA and CDR2 FQGTGA. V gave up 3 bases and J gave up 10 bases, with 7 bases separating them. CDR3 protein: CASSFYLEQFF. As DNA, the CDR3 is TGTGCCAGCAGCTTTTACCTAGAGCAGTTCTTC.

As concerns this clonotype: A much more abundant neighbour one base away suggests this may be a read error. The rearrangement uses TRBV25-1 and TRBJ2-7; no clear D. This CDR3 comprises 12 residues. V dropped 5 bases and J dropped 12 bases, with 17 bases sitting between them. Germline V CDR1 and CDR2: MGHDK, SYGVNS. For the CDR3, the DNA is TGTGCCAGCAGTCCAGTCCAAGAGACCCGGTACTTC. Its protein product is CASSPVQETRYF.

This clonotype was seen only a few times. V usage is TRBV12-3 or TRBV12-4 and J usage is TRBJ2-2; D is undetermined. The CDR3 totals 13 residues. Trimming removed 6 bases at V and 0 bases at J, with 5 bases between. In nucleotides, the CDR3 is TGTGCCAGCAGGGTAGCGAACACCGGGGAGCTGTTTTTT. Protein product: CASRVANTGELFF.

V gene TRBV27 combines with J gene TRBJ1-2; D possibly corresponds to TRBD1 (5 bases). Germline V gives CDR1 MNHEY, CDR2 SMNVEV (reference sequence). V was shortened by 5 bases and J by 0 bases, with 19 bases between the two germline ends. This CDR3 region has 17 residues. The CDR3 loop is CASSPLGGADSNYGYTF. DNA for the CDR3: TGTGCCAGCAGTCCTCTAGGAGGGGCGGACTCTAACTATGGCTACACCTTC.

This clonotype has only a few counts. The chain employs TRBV29-1 and TRBJ2-1, with 8 bases fitting TRBD1. V dropped 6 bases and J dropped 5; count of bases not matched to a gene: 9. This CDR3 has 14 residues. CDR1 and CDR2 from the germline V gene are SQVTM and ANQGSEA. The CDR3 loop reads CSVPGQGADNEQFF. CDR3 DNA sequence: TGCAGCGTCCCGGGGCAGGGGGCCGACAATGAGCAGTTCTTC.

This rearrangement joins TRBV9 to TRBJ2-7, with TRBD1 matching over 9 bases. With 4 bases clipped from V and 5 bases from J, the junction kept 7 bases outside the gene matches. This CDR3 is built from 14 residues. CDR1 and CDR2 (germline): SGDLS, YYNGEE. The CDR3 sequence is CASSLGQGGHEQYF. DNA for the CDR3: TGTGCCAGCAGCCTGGGACAGGGAGGCCACGAGCAGTACTTC.

The J gene is TRBJ2-4, the V gene TRBV12-3 or TRBV12-4; 7 positions agree with TRBD1. Germline trimming cut 7 bases from V and 8 bases from J; bases unmatched to any gene: 11. CDR3 length: 14 residues. The CDR3 is CASILTGAQDIQYF. The CDR3, as DNA: TGTGCCAGCATCTTAACAGGGGCGCAAGACATTCAGTACTTC.

This clonotype was found many times. This chain connects TRBV7-9 to TRBJ2-7; D gene unclear. CDR1 and CDR2 (germline): SEHNR, FQNEAQ (reference sequence). The CDR3 sequence is 13 residues long. Trimming removed 5 bases from V and 5 bases from J, with 13 bases in between. CDR3: CASSPPAQHEQYF. DNA for the CDR3: TGTGCCAGCAGCCCGCCGGCCCAGCACGAGCAGTACTTC. The variable domain in full, completed from reference TRBV7-9 and TRBJ2-7, reads DTGVSQNPRHKITKRGQNVTFRCDPISEHNRLYWYRQTLGQGPEFLTYFQNEAQLEKSRLLSDRFSAERPKGSFSTLEIQRTEQGDSAMYLCASSPPAQHEQYFGPGTRLTVT.

The CDR3 nucleotides are TGTGCCAGCAGCTTAGTAGCGGCTACCTACGAGCAGTACTTC. This encodes CASSLVAATYEQYF. The chain employs TRBV7-9 and TRBJ2-7; perhaps TRBD2 as D (6 bases). The CDR3 consists of 14 residues. The V gene's germline CDR1 is SEHNR and CDR2 FQNEAQ (reference sequence). The V end was cut by 1 base, the J end by 2 bases, with 9 bases between.

The V and J genes are TRBV28 and TRBJ2-7; TRBD2 matches 10 bases. Trimming cost V 4 bases and J 5 bases; bases outside gene matches: 8. CDR1 is MDHEN and CDR2 is SYDVKM in the germline V gene. The CDR3 is made up of 15 amino acids. The CDR3 DNA reads as TGTGCCAGCAGTTCACTAGCTAGCGGGAGTAACGAGCAGTACTTC. Translation: CASSSLASGSNEQYF.

This clonotype has a handful of counts. The rearrangement links TRBV6-1 to TRBJ2-3; TRBD1 might be the D (6 bases). The V end lost 4 bases, the J end lost 3 bases, and 11 bases lay between the germline ends. Germline V gene lookup returns CDR1 MNHNS and CDR2 SASEGT. CDR3 size: 14 residues. The CDR3 reads CASSARGTTDTQYF. The CDR3 nucleotides read TGTGCCAGCAGTGCCAGGGGTACGACAGATACGCAGTATTTT.